This entry lists 18 T cell receptor beta chains sequenced from one sample in a study of early T cells in non-severe SARS-CoV-2 infection. TCRdb reanalysed the 5' RACE reads using MiXCR and keeps one entry per CDR3 protein. Counted here are 85,000 to 90,000 distinct CDR3 sequences, around 13% occurring once; the ten biggest clones make up roughly 6%. Source material: whole blood. Receptors originate from an adult who was a healthcare worker with PCR-confirmed SARS-CoV-2 infection or an uninfected control (not recorded which).

This clonotype was seen repeatedly, ten times or more. This chain links TRBV4-2 with TRBJ2-4, with D possibly TRBD1 on 6 matching bases. Per germline, CDR1 LGHNA and CDR2 YNFKEQ. The CDR3 is 15 amino acids. V was shortened by 0 bases and J by 4 bases, with 10 bases between the two germline ends. The CDR3 here is CASSQDQGQKNIQYF. CDR3 DNA: TGTGCCAGCAGCCAAGATCAGGGGCAGAAAAACATTCAGTACTTC.

V and J are TRBV3-1 and TRBJ2-2, with a possible D match to TRBD2 (6 bases). Trimming stripped 4 bases from V and 5 bases from J, with 11 bases between. The CDR3 is made up of 14 amino acids. Germline assignment: CDR1 LGHDT and CDR2 YNNKEL (reference sequence). The DNA for the CDR3 is TGTGCCAGCAGCCGGGACTGGTGGACCGGGGAGCTGTTTTTT. It yields the protein CASSRDWWTGELFF.

This clonotype was found a few times. DNA of the CDR3: TGTGCCAGCAGTTTCGAGGGGCGGACAGATACGCAGTATTTT. Residues: CASSFEGRTDTQYF. The chain links TRBV28 to TRBJ2-3; either TRBD1 or TRBD2 may fit D (5 bases each). The germline V gene has CDR1 MDHEN and CDR2 SYDVKM. V lost 3 bases and J 3 bases, leaving 10 bases between the germline ends. The CDR3 is 14 residues long. The full variable domain, with the rest looked up from reference TRBV28 and TRBJ2-3, is DVKVTQSSRYLVKRTGEKVFLECVQDMDHENMFWYRQDPGLGLRLIYFSYDVKMKEKGDIPEGYSVSREKKERFSLILESASTNQTSMYLCASSFEGRTDTQYFGPGTRLTVL.

The gene calls are TRBV5-1 and TRBJ2-2; maybe TRBD2 (5 bases). Germline assignment: CDR1 SGHRS and CDR2 YFSETQ. Trimming took 1 base from V and 6 from J, leaving 7 bases between them. The CDR3 loop spans 13 amino acids. The CDR3 DNA follows: TGCGCCAGCAGCTTGTCGGAGGCCGGGGAGCTGTTTTTT. As protein: CASSLSEAGELFF.

This chain joins TRBV29-1 and TRBJ2-7, with D possibly matching TRBD1 (5 bases). The ends were cut back, 1 base at V and 4 bases at J, with 11 bases in the middle. The CDR3 extends over 13 amino acids. Germline loops: CDR1 SQVTM, CDR2 ANQGSEA. CDR3 coding DNA: TGCAGCGTTGAAGGGGGCACGAGTTACGAGCAGTACTTC. It specifies CSVEGGTSYEQYF.

There are a few counts of this clonotype. This sequence joins TRBV10-3 and TRBJ2-2; D unclear. The germline CDR1 and CDR2 sequences are ENHRY and SYGVKD. The CDR3 totals 11 residues. Trimming removed 3 bases at V and 5 bases at J, with 1 base between. In DNA form, the CDR3 reads TGTGCCATCAGTGATACCGGGGAGCTGTTTTTT. It translates to CAISDTGELFF.

The table lists this clonotype with a few counts. The rearrangement uses TRBV28 and TRBJ2-5; perhaps TRBD2 as D (5 bases). V lost 6 bases to trimming and J lost 10 bases, with 15 bases between them. CDR1 and CDR2 (germline): MDHEN, SYDVKM. The CDR3 has 12 amino acids. The CDR3 spells CASRRPFGSQYF. CDR3 nucleotide sequence: TGTGCCAGCAGGCGGCCCTTTGGGAGCCAGTACTTC. The whole variable domain, remainder taken from reference TRBV28 and TRBJ2-5, is DVKVTQSSRYLVKRTGEKVFLECVQDMDHENMFWYRQDPGLGLRLIYFSYDVKMKEKGDIPEGYSVSREKKERFSLILESASTNQTSMYLCASRRPFGSQYFGPGTRLLVL.

The chain combines TRBV5-1 with TRBJ2-5; the D is unclear. V was trimmed by 0 bases and J by 7 bases, leaving 10 bases between them. The CDR3 sequence is 13 residues long. Germline loops: CDR1 SGHRS, CDR2 YFSETQ. CDR3 sequence (DNA): TGCGCCAGCAGCTTGGCGGAGAGAGGGACCCAGTACTTC. Protein sequence: CASSLAERGTQYF.

This clonotype was found a few times. The V gene is TRBV4-2, the J gene TRBJ2-3, with 16 bases lining up with TRBD2. Germline V gene lookup returns CDR1 LGHNA and CDR2 YNFKEQ. The CDR3 totals 17 residues. Unmatched junction bases numbered 1, after V lost 0 bases and J lost 4 bases. DNA of the CDR3: TGTGCCAGCAGCCAAGACGGGACTAGCGGGGGGGCAGATACGCAGTATTTT. This encodes CASSQDGTSGGADTQYF.

There are many counts of this clonotype. The chain couples TRBV7-9 to TRBJ1-3; 8 bases are shared with TRBD1. The junction had 4 bases not matched to a gene; V was cut back by 4 bases and J by 2 bases. Germline V gives CDR1 SEHNR, CDR2 FQNEAQ (reference sequence). CDR3 length equals 15 residues. The DNA of the CDR3 is TGTGCCAGCAGCTACTCGACAGGGGCTGGAAACACCATATATTTT. Its translation: CASSYSTGAGNTIYF.

The genes are TRBV5-1 and TRBJ2-3, with D unresolved. In germline, CDR1 is SGHRS, CDR2 YFSETQ. The V end was cut by 0 bases, the J end by 0 bases, with 11 bases between. This CDR3 has 16 residues. In DNA, the CDR3 is TGCGCCAGCAGCTTGGCCATCAGTATTAGCACAGATACGCAGTATTTT. It translates to CASSLAISISTDTQYF.

The chain recombines TRBV5-5 with TRBJ1-5, with D perhaps TRBD1 (5 bases). V shed 4 bases and J shed 6 bases, with 23 bases lying between them. The CDR3 contains 17 residues. Looked up from germline, CDR1 is SGHKS and CDR2 is YYEKEE (reference sequence). The CDR3 nucleotides read TGTGCCAGCAGCACCACCCCGCAGGCGGCCAGGGTTCAGCCCCAGCATTTT. Translated: CASSTTPQAARVQPQHF.

This clonotype came up a few times. This chain joins TRBV29-1 and TRBJ2-3; 8 nucleotides line up with TRBD1. Germline V CDR1 and CDR2: SQVTM, ANQGSEA. The junction had 5 bases not matched to a gene; V was cut back by 4 bases and J by 2 bases. This CDR3 is 14 amino acids long. CDR3 protein: CSVATGGDTDTQYF. CDR3 in DNA: TGCAGCGTTGCTACAGGGGGAGACACAGATACGCAGTATTTT.

This clonotype was found many times. V gene TRBV5-5 combines with J gene TRBJ2-6; 7 bases map to TRBD1. This CDR3 is built from 19 residues. The germline V gene encodes CDR1 SGHKS and CDR2 YYEKEE (reference sequence). Trimming cost V 6 bases and J 0 bases; bases outside gene matches: 15. DNA of the CDR3: TGTGCCAGCACCCCTGGTGAACAGGGGTTTCTCTCTGGGGCCAACGTCCTGACTTTC. This gives the protein CASTPGEQGFLSGANVLTF. Full variable domain (remainder filled in from reference TRBV5-5 and TRBJ2-6): DAGVTQSPTHLIKTRGQQVTLRCSPISGHKSVSWYQQVLGQGPQFIFQYYEKEERGRGNFPDRFSARQFPNYSSELNVNALLLGDSALYLCASTPGEQGFLSGANVLTFGAGSRLTVL.

Of note for this clonotype: One junction end disagrees with the germline gene, perhaps due to a read error. V gene TRBV6-2 or TRBV6-3 combines with J gene TRBJ1-5, with D tentatively TRBD1 (5 bases). The CDR3 loop spans 12 amino acids. The germline gives CDR1 MNHEY, CDR2 SVGEGT. The CDR3 loop reads CASRSGIQSQHF. CDR3 coding DNA: TGTGCCAGCCGCTCAGGGATTCAGTCCCAGCATTTT.

This clonotype showed up just a few times. The V and J genes are TRBV7-9 and TRBJ2-6, with TRBD1 matching 10 bases. The CDR3 is 18 amino acids. The germline gives CDR1 SEHNR, CDR2 FQNEAQ (reference sequence). V gave up 5 bases and J gave up 4 bases; unmatched junction bases: 11. The CDR3 is CASSRPGTGESGANVLTF. The CDR3 DNA reads as TGTGCCAGCAGCCGTCCCGGGACAGGGGAATCGGGGGCCAACGTCCTGACTTTC. Combining the CDR3 with reference TRBV7-9 and TRBJ2-6 gives the whole variable domain DTGVSQNPRHKITKRGQNVTFRCDPISEHNRLYWYRQTLGQGPEFLTYFQNEAQLEKSRLLSDRFSAERPKGSFSTLEIQRTEQGDSAMYLCASSRPGTGESGANVLTFGAGSRLTVL.

This clonotype was seen a few times. The chain recombines TRBV7-3 with TRBJ2-3; 15 bases fit TRBD2. With 5 bases clipped from V and 6 bases from J, the junction kept 6 bases outside the gene matches. CDR3 length: 16 residues. Germline values: CDR1 SGHTA, CDR2 FQGTGA. CDR3 amino acids: CASSPGLAGGFDTQYF. In nucleotides, the CDR3 is TGTGCCAGCAGCCCGGGACTAGCGGGGGGCTTCGATACGCAGTATTTT.

This clonotype was counted ten times or more. This chain links TRBV2 with TRBJ2-7; a weak D match, TRBD2 (7 bases). V was shortened by 8 bases and J by 6 bases, with 14 bases between the two germline ends. This CDR3 comprises 12 residues. Germline V gives CDR1 SNHLY, CDR2 FYNNEI. CDR3 protein: CASVGGPSEQYF. The CDR3 DNA is TGTGCCAGCGTCGGGGGGCCGTCCGAGCAGTACTTC.